These T cell receptor beta chains were read from a single sample in a study of OX40 agonist ivuxolimab in advanced cancers. TCRdb's table, derived via immunoSEQ multiplex PCR, lists solely in-frame clones and lacks some. The top ten hold approximately 25% of the sample, which has more than 65,000 clones, 84% seen once. The sequencing here drew on CD4+ or CD8+ T cells sorted from blood, taken in a trial of the OX40 agonist ivuxolimab. Receptors originate from an adult with an advanced solid tumor such as melanoma, head and neck, liver or kidney cancer. The CDR3 runs from the conserved cysteine through the conserved F or W. The order of the fields is J gene, D gene, clone size, V gene, CDR3 DNA, CDR3 protein. A D gene is named only where the DNA matches it firmly. The size field is filled for only some rows; it gives once, few, many or a size class.

TRBJ1-5	TRBD1	.	TRBV30	TGTGCCCGGGGACAGGGGGAGGGCCAGCCCCAGCATTTT	CARGQGEGQPQHF
TRBJ1-4	.	.	TRBV14	TGTGCCAGCAGCCAAGGATACAGGGTCTCTAATGAAAAACTGTTTTTT	CASSQGYRVSNEKLFF
TRBJ1-2	.	.	TRBV20-1	TGCAGTGCTAAGGCAGCTTATGGCTACACCTTC	CSAKAAYGYTF
TRBJ2-7	TRBD1	.	TRBV11-1	TGTGCCAGCAGCTTACGCAGGGGGCACTACGAGCAGTACTTC	CASSLRRGHYEQYF
TRBJ2-7	.	.	TRBV5-1	TGCGCCAGCAGCTTGGCCCGGACACGGCACGAGCAGTACTTC	CASSLARTRHEQYF
TRBJ1-6	TRBD1	few	TRBV19	TGTGCCAGTAGAGTACAGACAGGGGATAATTCACCCCTCCACTTT	CASRVQTGDNSPLHF
TRBJ2-1	TRBD2	.	TRBV10-3	TGTGCCATCAGGGAGCGGGAGGACGCCTACAATGAGCAGTTCTTC	CAIREREDAYNEQFF
TRBJ2-2	.	.	TRBV7-9	TGTGCCAGCAGCTTAGGGACTATCTTTACCGGGGAGCTGTTTTTT	CASSLGTIFTGELFF
TRBJ2-7	.	.	TRBV5-6	TGTGCCAGCAGCGGCGGGCCTCTCAGCTACGAGCAGTACTTC	CASSGGPLSYEQYF
TRBJ1-2	.	.	TRBV6-1	TGTGCCAGCAGTGAAGCGCAATCGAACAGGATCCCGTATGGCTACACCTTC	CASSEAQSNRIPYGYTF
TRBJ2-2	.	.	TRBV5-1	TGCGCCAGCAGCCCGAACACCGGGGAGCTGTTTTTT	CASSPNTGELFF
TRBJ2-7	.	.	TRBV7-6	TGTGCCAGCAGCTTCGGGACTTCGCAGTACTTC	CASSFGTSQYF
TRBJ1-1	.	.	TRBV4-3	TGCGCCAGCAGCCAAGACAGGGTCGGGAACACTGAAGCTTTCTTT	CASSQDRVGNTEAFF
TRBJ1-1	.	.	TRBV7-2	TGTGCCAGCAGTTCACGACATGGGGAAGCTTTCTTT	CASSSRHGEAFF
TRBJ1-1	.	.	TRBV19	TGTGCCAGTAGTATAGGGGGGATTGAAGCTTTCTTT	CASSIGGIEAFF
TRBJ2-7	.	.	TRBV20-1	TGCAGTGCTAGGGGCACCTACGAGCAGTACTTC	CSARGTYEQYF
TRBJ1-2	.	few	TRBV10-2	TGCGCCAGCAGTGACGGAACCTATGGCTACACCTTC	CASSDGTYGYTF
TRBJ1-2	.	.	TRBV18	TGTGCCAGCTCACCCCCGCAAGCCCTGTCTGGCTACACCTTC	CASSPPQALSGYTF
TRBJ2-6	.	.	TRBV5-4	TGTGCCAGCAGCTTCGCTACACAGTCTGGGGCCAACGTCCTGACTTTC	CASSFATQSGANVLTF
TRBJ2-3	.	.	TRBV7-9	TGTGCCCCCCAAACCCTGCCGTATTTT	CAPQTLPYF
TRBJ2-3	.	.	TRBV7-6	TGTGCCAGCAGCTCCTCCGGACCAGATACGCAGTATTTT	CASSSSGPDTQYF
TRBJ2-7	.	.	TRBV7-2	TGTGCCAGCAGCTTAGCGGGAGTGAACTACGAGCAGTACTTC	CASSLAGVNYEQYF
TRBJ2-3	TRBD2	.	TRBV29-1	TGCAGCGTTGGGCTAGCGGGAACGGATACGCAGTATTTT	CSVGLAGTDTQYF
TRBJ2-5	.	.	TRBV5-1	TGCGCCAGCAGCTTGACCGGGACGGAGGAAGAGACCCAGTACTTC	CASSLTGTEEETQYF
TRBJ1-1	.	once	TRBV6-1	TGTGCCAGCAGCCGAGGACAGCCCATGAACACTGAAGCTTTCTTT	CASSRGQPMNTEAFF
TRBJ1-4	.	.	TRBV6-5	TGTGCCAGCAGTTTCCGACCCGGGGCCCGCGAAAAACTGTTTTTT	CASSFRPGAREKLFF
TRBJ2-2	TRBD1	.	TRBV9	TGTGCCAGCAGCCCCAGGACAGGGACCGGGGAGCTGTTTTTT	CASSPRTGTGELFF
TRBJ2-1	.	.	TRBV19	TGTGCCAGTAGTTCCCAGGGGGGATCCCCTTACAATGAGCAGTTCTTC	CASSSQGGSPYNEQFF
TRBJ2-1	TRBD1	few	TRBV6-1	TGTGCCAGCAGTGGAACAGGGGCCCATGAGCAGTTCTTC	CASSGTGAHEQFF
TRBJ2-2	.	.	TRBV15	TGTGCCACCAGCAGAGACAGGGCGTCCGGGGAGCTGTTTTTT	CATSRDRASGELFF
TRBJ1-1	.	.	TRBV28	TGTGCCAGCAGTTTATCGATTACAGGGAGGAACACTGAAGCTTTCTTT	CASSLSITGRNTEAFF
TRBJ2-6	.	.	TRBV11-2	TGTTATAGCCGAGGGTCGAGGGCCAACGTCCTGACTTTC	CYSRGSRANVLTF
TRBJ1-5	.	.	TRBV30	TGTGCCTGGAGTGCGGGGGCTCTCAATCAGCCCCAGCATTTT	CAWSAGALNQPQHF
TRBJ1-5	.	few	TRBV12-5	TGTGCTAGTGGTTTGGTAACGGATAATCAGCCCCAGCATTTT	CASGLVTDNQPQHF
TRBJ1-1	TRBD1	.	TRBV7-8	TGTGCCAGCAGCACCGACAGGGCGAACACTGAAGCTTTCTTT	CASSTDRANTEAFF
TRBJ1-6	.	.	TRBV5-5	TGTGCCAGCAGCCCGACAGTTCCAAATTCACCCCTCCACTTT	CASSPTVPNSPLHF
TRBJ1-5	.	.	TRBV30	TGTGCCTGGAGTACGGGTGTAAGCCAGCCCCAGCATTTT	CAWSTGVSQPQHF